This TCR beta chain was recovered during a study of blood T cells in healthy people across ages (dated by TCRdb to the mid-2010s). With regard to the full study: In model experiments, template switching captured about one uniquely barcoded TCR beta cDNA molecule for every two T cells. The study analyzed two additional independent replicas of 1 million unique cDNA reads from the same blood draw for two donors, one aged 18 to 29 and one aged 80 or older. The donors were divided into four age groups: young (average approximately 17 years), middle-aged (about 39), aged (under 70) and long-lived (82). To avoid experimental bias, donors of different ages were randomly spread across the sequencing lanes. Age-related changes in TCR beta repertoire diversity were measured in the study by deep sequencing normalized with unique cDNA molecular identifiers. Beyond this particular receptor, the publication reports: Bulk unsorted PBMC profiling prevented conclusive comparison of naive and antigen-experienced compartments. Observed TCR beta diversity correlated strongly with the percentage of naive T cells measured by flow cytometry. As age increased, observed TCR beta diversity per million T cells dropped in a roughly linear way, and a significant reduction was already evident by age around 41. Estimates of total diversity based on one million sequenced T cells were considered lower bounds and underestimates. Donor CMV infection status was unknown, potentially confounding age-related changes in expanded clonotypes. The long-lived group showed more naive CD4+ T cells, fewer expanded clones and increased TCR diversity than the aged group, suggesting age selection.

The 40 or so donors, aged about 6 to 100 years, were systemically healthy Caucasian individuals from Russia. Each donor gave about 9.2 milliliters of peripheral blood, drawn into EDTA-treated Vacutainer tubes. Ficoll-Paque density-gradient centrifugation was used to isolate PBMCs, with at least 6 million obtained per sample. Total RNA was extracted from PBMCs with Trizol reagent, with at least 5.5 micrograms obtained per sample. For every donor, flow cytometry on a PBMC aliquot measured the percentage of naive CD45RAhigh/CD27high T cells. The library came from 5' RACE. Instrument on record: Illumina HiSeq 2500. The second PCR ran for roughly 6 to 11 cycles and used a J-beta primer mix along with a sample-barcoded 5' primer. A unique molecular identifier was introduced onto each TCR beta cDNA molecule by a template-switch 5' adaptor carrying 12 random nucleotides. Each sample yielded at least 3 million CDR3-containing paired-end reads. The Mint cDNA synthesis kit, primed by a TRBC-specific oligonucleotide, was used to synthesize first-strand cDNA from all RNA. Following uracil-DNA glycosylase treatment, all cDNA underwent a first 18-cycle PCR with the universal primers M1SS and BC2_uni_R. The source study handled its data this way. For normalization, 1 million high-quality reads were randomly selected from each sample, with every read carrying a distinct molecular identifier. Instead of being binned into consensus sequences, reads that shared molecular identifiers were thrown out. MiTCR, set to a Q25 quality threshold and the strictest error-elimination algorithm, was used for CDR3 identification, clonotype clustering and error correction. A nonparametric unseen species model with Euler transformation was used to estimate lower-bound total TCR beta diversity. In-frame beta chains were kept once TCRdb had trimmed the public reads at Q25 with fastp and called clones with MiXCR. Rows with one shared CDR3 protein collapse into an entry with the most common genes and DNA. The authors' filters were not applied to this entry. The sample table records 550,000 to 750,000 distinct CDR3 sequences; about 21% of these occur just once. The ten largest clones take up roughly 3.7% of the sample.

In the case of this clonotype: Its antigen is currently not known. No much larger clone exists at a distance of one base, and base qualities are not known.

At the junction V is shortened by 5 bases and J by 0 bases; bases outside the gene matches: 7. Including cysteine and phenylalanine, the CDR3 has 18 amino acids. Only the CDR3 portion is preserved as DNA: 54 bases, with reading frame beginning at the first base. The sample comprised blood. This TCR was sampled from a man in his 70s in good health. The chain employs TRBV12-3 or TRBV12-4 and TRBJ2-1, with 13 middle bases fitting TRBD2. The CDR3 loop reads CASSPFWTSGSSYNEQFF. The sequenced DNA: TGTGCCAGCAGTCCCTTCTGGACTAGCGGGAGCTCCTACAATGAGCAGTTCTTC.